This record looks at one T cell receptor (beta chain) sequence and its context. This record belongs to a study of blood T cell repertoires in COVID-19. V dropped 3 bases and J dropped 0; count of bases not matched to a gene: 0. The CDR3 runs to 15 residues. CDR1 SGHRS and CDR2 YFSETQ come from the germline V gene. In the authors' workflow: For nucleated cells, counts were estimated from reference gene primer amplification. Only in-frame clones appear in the TCRdb table, and some are missing; sequencing was by immunoSEQ multiplex PCR. That table supplies the V and J calls and clone size; D and trimming were determined from the DNA. The table records about 200,000 clones, approximately 86% of them present only once. Participants were aged about 18 to 89 years from around 24 US areas. Cohort allocation depended upon clinical history that participants reported.

The chain links TRBV5-1 to TRBJ2-6, with 7 bases that match TRBD2. The TCR originated in a woman between 40 and 50 years old with acute COVID-19. The sequencing input was PBMCs or T cells enriched from blood (not recorded which). Written as DNA, the CDR3 is TGCGCCAGCAGCTGGGAGGGCTCTGGGGCCAACGTCCTGACTTTC. This gives the protein CASSWEGSGANVLTF.